The clone carrying this TCR beta chain occurred a few times. Antigen unknown. This entry belongs to a study of T-cell memory formation after mild COVID-19. Study background: There were largely donor-specific TCR clusters.

5'RACE with constant-segment primers built TCRalpha and TCRbeta cDNA libraries with UMIs. TCRdb re-derived calls from the 5' RACE reads in MiXCR, one entry per CDR3 protein. The sample holds around 300,000 distinct CDR3 sequences; approximately 15% are singletons and the top ten take 22%. The CDR3 is made up of 16 amino acids. V gave up 3 bases and J gave up 2 bases; unmatched junction bases: 6. Germline CDR1 reads SGDLS; CDR2 reads YYNGEE. Study observations and caveats: CD4+ bias marked clones expanding day 15 to 37, unlike balanced contracting clones. Contracting CD4+ clones sat mainly in CM and EM; CD8+ in EMRA.

The chain is built from TRBV9 and TRBJ2-3, with 10 positions matching TRBD2. Sequenced material: PBMCs or a T cell subset sorted from them (not recorded which). This TCR derives from a man in his late teens or twenties who had mild COVID-19 (a few samples of this study predate the infection). Cell type and time point are not known. The CDR3 sequence: CASSEISGGNTDTQYF. DNA for the CDR3: TGTGCCAGCAGCGAAATTAGCGGGGGGAACACAGATACGCAGTATTTT.